The 8 T cell receptor beta chains listed next were all sequenced from one sample in a study of Ad26.COV2.S vaccination and SARS-CoV-2 variants. TCRdb keeps only in-frame clones here, not all; method: immunoSEQ multiplex PCR. The data show a few hundred thousand clones, with 80% to 95% seen just once and about 12% held by the top ten. Treatment reported: roughly 19 received Ad26.COV2.S at low or high dose, single or two shots; roughly five received placebo; per-sample allocation not given. Sampling occurred on day 63 after the first vaccine or placebo injection. This specimen was peripheral blood, taken in a trial of Ad26.COV2.S vaccine versus placebo. These receptors all come from a person between 18 and 65 years old who received the Ad26.COV2.S COVID-19 vaccine or a placebo.

The chain carries TRBV28 and TRBJ1-2; possible D gene TRBD1, 5 bases. V dropped 4 bases and J dropped 0 bases, with 12 bases sitting between them. In germline, CDR1 is MDHEN, CDR2 SYDVKM. The CDR3 sequence is 15 residues long. CDR3 region: CASSSFWGSNYGYTF. CDR3 nucleotide sequence: TGTGCCAGCAGTTCTTTCTGGGGCTCTAACTATGGCTACACCTTC.

The chain uses TRBV25-1 and TRBJ2-5, with 9 positions matching TRBD1. The CDR3 totals 13 residues. Germline V lookup: CDR1 MGHDK, CDR2 SYGVNS. V lost 8 bases, J lost 4 bases, and 5 bases stayed unmatched. The CDR3 nucleotides are TGTGCCAGCGGGACAGGGAGGAGAGAGACCCAGTACTTC. This codes for CASGTGRRETQYF. The variable domain in full, completed from reference TRBV25-1 and TRBJ2-5, reads EADIYQTPRYLVIGTGKKITLECSQTMGHDKMYWYQQDPGMELHLIHYSYGVNSTEKGDLSSESTVSRIRTEHFPLTLESARPSHTSQYLCASGTGRRETQYFGPGTRLLVL.

The CDR3 DNA reads TGTGCCAGCAGCTCGGAACCCACAGATACGCAGTATTTT. Translating gives CASSSEPTDTQYF. The chain carries TRBV7-6 and TRBJ2-3; unclear D gene. V lost 4 bases, J lost 2 bases, and 7 bases lay in between. In germline, CDR1 is SGHVS, CDR2 FNYEAQ. The CDR3 consists of 13 residues.

In its sample, this clone was seen a few times. The chain employs TRBV4-1 and TRBJ2-2; D remains ambiguous. This CDR3 has 16 amino acids. Germline V gene data show CDR1 as MGHRA and CDR2 as YSYEKL. The ends were cut back, 1 base at V and 1 base at J, with 10 bases in the middle. The CDR3 region has the DNA TGCGCCAGCAGCCAAGTTAGGCAGATGAACACCGGGGAGCTGTTTTTT. It codes for CASSQVRQMNTGELFF.

The rearrangement joins TRBV6-2 or TRBV6-3 to TRBJ2-1; 13 nucleotides match TRBD2. CDR3 size: 14 residues. Germline CDR1 MNHEY, CDR2 SVGEGT. The V segment lost 5 bases and the J segment 11 bases; nucleotides outside the gene matches: 6. CDR3 protein: CASSGEGLAGKQFF. For the CDR3, the DNA is TGTGCCAGCAGTGGCGAGGGACTAGCGGGAAAGCAGTTCTTC.

The chain is built from TRBV24-1 and TRBJ2-4, with 11 bases aligning to TRBD2. The CDR3 runs to 18 residues. Losses at the gene ends were 2 bases for V and 8 bases for J; bases not matched to a gene: 13. Per the germline V gene, CDR1 is KGHDR and CDR2 is SFDVKD. This CDR3 reads CATSDSRLAGRVGDIQYF. The CDR3 coding sequence is TGTGCCACCAGTGATTCCCGACTAGCGGGACGGGTGGGAGACATTCAGTACTTC.

This chain connects TRBV2 to TRBJ2-1, with a weak D call TRBD2 (5 bases). There are 15 residues in the CDR3. V was pared by 6 bases and J by 4 bases, with 16 bases between. Germline CDR1 SNHLY, CDR2 FYNNEI. The CDR3 is CASRIGLGQYNEQFF. The DNA for the CDR3 is TGTGCCAGCAGGATCGGACTGGGCCAATACAATGAGCAGTTCTTC.

The chain has TRBV6-6 and TRBJ2-3; the D gene is possibly TRBD2 (7 bases). Germline V gives CDR1 MNHNY, CDR2 SVGAGI (reference sequence). The CDR3 sequence is 21 residues long. Trimming pared 5 bases from V and 7 bases from J, leaving 37 bases between. The CDR3 DNA reads as TGTGCCAGCAGTCGGGGGGCGGTGGGCTACACTACCCCGGGAGTCATAAATACGCAGTATTTT. Translated, it gives CASSRGAVGYTTPGVINTQYF.